Included here is one TCR beta chain sequence, with context. Given a much more abundant clone one base away, this may be a read error. This sample was taken from a study of blood T cells in healthy people across ages. Using a J-beta primer mix together with a sample-barcoded 5' primer, a second PCR was run for roughly 6 to 11 cycles. TCRdb redid the calling of the 5' RACE reads with MiXCR, one entry per CDR3 protein. The sample has about 620,000 distinct CDR3 sequences; 45% to 60% are singletons. Peripheral blood samples of around 11 milliliters were drawn from each donor. CDR1 and CDR2 (germline): DFQATT, SNEGSKA (reference sequence). The CDR3 totals 13 residues. Trimming took 3 bases from V and 4 from J, leaving 10 bases between them.

Sequencing input: blood. This chain links TRBV20-1 with TRBJ2-1, with D possibly being TRBD2 (6 bases). This TCR derives from a woman aged 80 or over in good health. The CDR3: CSASVTSYNEQFF. Here the CDR3 DNA reads TGCAGTGCTAGCGTGACTAGTTACAATGAGCAGTTCTTC.